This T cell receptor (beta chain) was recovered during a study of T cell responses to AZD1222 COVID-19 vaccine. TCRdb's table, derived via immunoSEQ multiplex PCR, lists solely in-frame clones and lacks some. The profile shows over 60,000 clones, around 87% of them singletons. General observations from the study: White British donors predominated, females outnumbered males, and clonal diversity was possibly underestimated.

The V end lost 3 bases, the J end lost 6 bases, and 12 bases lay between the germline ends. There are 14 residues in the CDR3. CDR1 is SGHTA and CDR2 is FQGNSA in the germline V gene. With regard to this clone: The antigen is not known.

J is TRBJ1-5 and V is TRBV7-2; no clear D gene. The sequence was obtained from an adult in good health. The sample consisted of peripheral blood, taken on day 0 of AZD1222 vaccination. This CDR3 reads CASSFSPNSQPQHF. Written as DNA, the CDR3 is TGTGCCAGCAGCTTTTCACCGAATTCTCAGCCCCAGCATTTT.